This T cell receptor beta chain was recovered during a study of PD-1 blockade in classical Hodgkin lymphoma. General study findings and limits: Newly diagnosed patients had diversity similar to the baseline diversity of complete responders. Later analyses included only patients treated at least 1 year post-ASCT. CD4+ TCR diversity climbed significantly by C4D1, unlike CD8+ TCR diversity.

There was relapse after autologous stem cell transplantation in every patient, and there was variation in brentuximab vedotin exposure. With respect to this clone: Its antigen is unidentified.

Generated by immunoSEQ multiplex PCR, the TCRdb table keeps only in-frame clones and is missing some. The profile shows 53,000 or so clones, about 84% of them singletons. CDR3 length: 15 amino acids. V trimming: 0 bases; J trimming: 2 bases; junction bases outside the gene matches: 3. The V gene's germline CDR1 is GTSNPN and CDR2 SVGIG (reference sequence). The origin of this receptor is a human donor with classical Hodgkin lymphoma. Sample: peripheral blood mononuclear cells (PBMCs), taken at baseline. The rearrangement joins TRBV30 to TRBJ2-1; 8 nucleotides line up with TRBD2. The CDR3 DNA is TGTGCCTGGAGTGTACGTAGCGGGGCCTACAATGAGCAGTTCTTC. Its translation: CAWSVRSGAYNEQFF.